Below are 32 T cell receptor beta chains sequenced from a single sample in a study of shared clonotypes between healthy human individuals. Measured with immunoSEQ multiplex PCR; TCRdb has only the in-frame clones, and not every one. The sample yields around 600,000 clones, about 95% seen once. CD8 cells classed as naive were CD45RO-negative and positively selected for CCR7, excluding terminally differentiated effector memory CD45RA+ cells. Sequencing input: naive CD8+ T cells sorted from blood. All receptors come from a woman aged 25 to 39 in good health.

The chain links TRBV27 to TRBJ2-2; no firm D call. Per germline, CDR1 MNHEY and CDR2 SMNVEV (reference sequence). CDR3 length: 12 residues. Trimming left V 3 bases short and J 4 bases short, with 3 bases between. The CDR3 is CASSLFTGELFF. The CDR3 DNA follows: TGTGCCAGCAGTTTGTTCACCGGGGAGCTGTTTTTT.

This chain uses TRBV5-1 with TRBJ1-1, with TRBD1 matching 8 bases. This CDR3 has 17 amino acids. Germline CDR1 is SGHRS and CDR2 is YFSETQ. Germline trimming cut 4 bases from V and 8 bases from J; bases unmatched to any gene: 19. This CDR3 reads CASSPARQGTLLAEAFF. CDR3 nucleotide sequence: TGCGCCAGCAGCCCGGCTCGACAGGGGACCCTTCTCGCCGAAGCTTTCTTT.

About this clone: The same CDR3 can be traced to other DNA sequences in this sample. The CDR3 DNA follows: TGTGCCAGCAGGGGACTAGCGGGATCCTACGAGCAGTACTTC. Its translation: CASRGLAGSYEQYF. The rearrangement links TRBV28 to TRBJ2-7; 13 positions match TRBD2. The V gene's germline CDR1 is MDHEN and CDR2 SYDVKM. Unmatched junction bases numbered 0, after V lost 6 bases and J lost 1 base. The CDR3 is made up of 14 amino acids. Combining the CDR3 with reference TRBV28 and TRBJ2-7 gives the whole variable domain DVKVTQSSRYLVKRTGEKVFLECVQDMDHENMFWYRQDPGLGLRLIYFSYDVKMKEKGDIPEGYSVSREKKERFSLILESASTNQTSMYLCASRGLAGSYEQYFGPGTRLTVT.

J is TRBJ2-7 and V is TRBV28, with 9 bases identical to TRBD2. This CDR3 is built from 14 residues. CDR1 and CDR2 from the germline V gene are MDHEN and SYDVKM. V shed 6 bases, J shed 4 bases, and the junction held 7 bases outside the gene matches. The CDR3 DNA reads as TGTGCCAGCAGCTCCGGACTAGCGCGATACGAGCAGTACTTC. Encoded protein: CASSSGLARYEQYF.

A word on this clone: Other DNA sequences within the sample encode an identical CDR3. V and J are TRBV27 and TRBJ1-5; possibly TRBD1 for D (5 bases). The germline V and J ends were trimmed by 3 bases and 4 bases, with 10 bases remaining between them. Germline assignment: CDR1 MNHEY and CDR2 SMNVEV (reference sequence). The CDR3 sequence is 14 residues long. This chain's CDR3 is CASSLRQGNQPQHF. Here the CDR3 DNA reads TGTGCCAGCAGTTTGCGTCAGGGAAATCAGCCCCAGCATTTT.

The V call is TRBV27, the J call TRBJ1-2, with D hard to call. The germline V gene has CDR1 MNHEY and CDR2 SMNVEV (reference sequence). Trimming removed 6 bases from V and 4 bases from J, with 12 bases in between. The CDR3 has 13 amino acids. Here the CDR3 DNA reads TGTGCCAGCAGCCGGGTTGGGTCCTATGGCTACACCTTC. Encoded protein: CASSRVGSYGYTF.

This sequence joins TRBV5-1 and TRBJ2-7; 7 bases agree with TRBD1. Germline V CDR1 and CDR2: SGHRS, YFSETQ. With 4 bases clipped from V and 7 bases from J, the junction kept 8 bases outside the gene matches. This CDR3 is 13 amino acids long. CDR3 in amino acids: CASSGGQPLEQYF. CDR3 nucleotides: TGCGCCAGCAGCGGGGGACAGCCCTTGGAGCAGTACTTC.

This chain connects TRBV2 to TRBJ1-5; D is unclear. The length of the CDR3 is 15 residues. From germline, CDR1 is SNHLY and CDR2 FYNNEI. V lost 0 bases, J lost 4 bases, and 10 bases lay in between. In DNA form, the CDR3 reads TGTGCCAGCAGTGAAGCGCTGATCGAGAATCAGCCCCAGCATTTT. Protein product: CASSEALIENQPQHF. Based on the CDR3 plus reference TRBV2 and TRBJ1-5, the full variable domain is EPEVTQTPSHQVTQMGQEVILRCVPISNHLYFYWYRQILGQKVEFLVSFYNNEISEKSEIFDDQFSVERPDGSNFTLKIRSTKLEDSAMYFCASSEALIENQPQHFGDGTRLSIL.

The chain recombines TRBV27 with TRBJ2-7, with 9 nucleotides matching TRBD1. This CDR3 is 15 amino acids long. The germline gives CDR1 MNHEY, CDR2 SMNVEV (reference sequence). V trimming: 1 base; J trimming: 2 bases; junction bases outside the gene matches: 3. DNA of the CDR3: TGTGCCAGCAGTTTATGGCGACAGGGGGCCTACGAGCAGTACTTC. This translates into CASSLWRQGAYEQYF.

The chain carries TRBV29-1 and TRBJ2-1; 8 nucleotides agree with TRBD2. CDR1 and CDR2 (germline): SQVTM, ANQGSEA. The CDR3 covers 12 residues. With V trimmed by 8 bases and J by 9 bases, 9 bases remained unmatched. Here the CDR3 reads CSTREVGGEQFF. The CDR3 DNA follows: TGCAGCACGCGGGAGGTAGGGGGTGAGCAGTTCTTC.

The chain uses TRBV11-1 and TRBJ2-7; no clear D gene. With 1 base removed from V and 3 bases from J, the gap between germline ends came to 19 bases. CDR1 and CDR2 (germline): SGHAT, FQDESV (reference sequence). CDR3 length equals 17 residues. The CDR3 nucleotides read TGTGCCAGCAGCTTAGTTCGATCTGAAATGGTGATCTACGAGCAGTACTTC. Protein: CASSLVRSEMVIYEQYF.

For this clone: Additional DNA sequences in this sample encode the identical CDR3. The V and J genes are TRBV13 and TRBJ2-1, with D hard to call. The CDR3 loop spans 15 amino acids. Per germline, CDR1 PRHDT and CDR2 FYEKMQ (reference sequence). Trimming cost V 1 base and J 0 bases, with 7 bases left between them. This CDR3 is CASSLEGSSYNEQFF. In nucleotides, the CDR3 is TGTGCCAGCAGCTTAGAGGGTAGCTCCTACAATGAGCAGTTCTTC.

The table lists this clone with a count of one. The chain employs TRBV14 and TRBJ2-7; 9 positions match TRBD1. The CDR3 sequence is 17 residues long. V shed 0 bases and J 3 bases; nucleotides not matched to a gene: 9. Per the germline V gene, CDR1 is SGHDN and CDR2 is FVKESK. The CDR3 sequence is CASSQEIWTGAVYEQYF. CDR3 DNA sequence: TGTGCCAGCAGCCAAGAAATTTGGACAGGGGCAGTCTACGAGCAGTACTTC.

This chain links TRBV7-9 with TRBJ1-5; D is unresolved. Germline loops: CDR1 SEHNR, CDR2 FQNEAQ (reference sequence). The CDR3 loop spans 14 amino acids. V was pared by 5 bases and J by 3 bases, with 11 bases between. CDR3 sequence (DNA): TGTGCCAGCAGCCAAGATGAATACAATCAGCCCCAGCATTTT. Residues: CASSQDEYNQPQHF.

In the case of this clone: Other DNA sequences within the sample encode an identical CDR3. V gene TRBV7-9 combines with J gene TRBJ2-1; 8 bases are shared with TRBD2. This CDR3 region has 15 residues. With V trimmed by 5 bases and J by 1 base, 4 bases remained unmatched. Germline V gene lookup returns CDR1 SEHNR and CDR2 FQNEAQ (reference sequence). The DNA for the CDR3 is TGTGCCAGCAGCGGAACTAGCGGATCCTACAATGAGCAGTTCTTC. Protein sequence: CASSGTSGSYNEQFF. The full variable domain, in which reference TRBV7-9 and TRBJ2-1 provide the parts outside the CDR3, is DTGVSQNPRHKITKRGQNVTFRCDPISEHNRLYWYRQTLGQGPEFLTYFQNEAQLEKSRLLSDRFSAERPKGSFSTLEIQRTEQGDSAMYLCASSGTSGSYNEQFFGPGTRLTVL.

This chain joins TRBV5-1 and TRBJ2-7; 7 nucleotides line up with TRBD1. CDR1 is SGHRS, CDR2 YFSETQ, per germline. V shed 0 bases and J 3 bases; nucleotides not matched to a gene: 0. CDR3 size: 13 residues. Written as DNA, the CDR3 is TGCGCCAGCAGCTTGGACAGGGGCTACGAGCAGTACTTC. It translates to CASSLDRGYEQYF. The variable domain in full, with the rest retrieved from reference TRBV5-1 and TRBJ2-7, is KAGVTQTPRYLIKTRGQQVTLSCSPISGHRSVSWYQQTPGQGLQFLFEYFSETQRNKGNFPGRFSGRQFSNSRSEMNVSTLELGDSALYLCASSLDRGYEQYFGPGTRLTVT.

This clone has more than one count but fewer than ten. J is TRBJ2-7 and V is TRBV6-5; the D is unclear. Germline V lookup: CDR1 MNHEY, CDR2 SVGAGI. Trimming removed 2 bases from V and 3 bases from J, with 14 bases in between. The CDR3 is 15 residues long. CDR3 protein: CASSYDGESYYEQYF. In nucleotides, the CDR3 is TGTGCCAGCAGTTACGATGGGGAATCATACTACGAGCAGTACTTC.

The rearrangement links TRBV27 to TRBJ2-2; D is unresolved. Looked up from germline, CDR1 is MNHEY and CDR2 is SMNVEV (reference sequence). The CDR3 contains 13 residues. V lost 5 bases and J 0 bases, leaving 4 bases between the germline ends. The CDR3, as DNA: TGTGCCAGCAGTAACGCGAACACCGGGGAGCTGTTTTTT. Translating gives CASSNANTGELFF.

CDR3 sequence: CASRDRGTGYGYTF. The CDR3 nucleotides are TGCGCCAGTAGAGACAGGGGCACGGGCTATGGCTACACCTTC. The V call is TRBV10-2, the J call TRBJ1-2, with 8 bases aligning to TRBD1. The CDR3 length is 14 residues. Per the germline V gene, CDR1 is WSHSY and CDR2 is SAAADI. The J segment lost 4 bases and the V segment lost 9 bases, leaving 10 bases of the junction unmatched.

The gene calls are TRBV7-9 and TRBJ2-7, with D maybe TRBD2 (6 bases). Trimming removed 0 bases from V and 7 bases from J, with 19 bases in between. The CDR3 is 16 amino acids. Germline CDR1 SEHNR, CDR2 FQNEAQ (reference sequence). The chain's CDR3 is CASSLANGGTDWEQYF. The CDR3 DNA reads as TGTGCCAGCAGCTTAGCGAACGGCGGGACCGACTGGGAGCAGTACTTC.

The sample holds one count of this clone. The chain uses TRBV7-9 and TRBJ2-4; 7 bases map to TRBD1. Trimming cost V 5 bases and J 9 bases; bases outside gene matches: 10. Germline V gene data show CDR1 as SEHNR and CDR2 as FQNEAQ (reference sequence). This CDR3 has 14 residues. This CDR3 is CASSLGQDLSIQYF. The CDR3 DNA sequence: TGTGCCAGCAGCCTAGGACAGGATTTGAGCATTCAGTACTTC. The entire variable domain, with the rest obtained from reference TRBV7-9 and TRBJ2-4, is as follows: DTGVSQNPRHKITKRGQNVTFRCDPISEHNRLYWYRQTLGQGPEFLTYFQNEAQLEKSRLLSDRFSAERPKGSFSTLEIQRTEQGDSAMYLCASSLGQDLSIQYFGAGTRLSVL.

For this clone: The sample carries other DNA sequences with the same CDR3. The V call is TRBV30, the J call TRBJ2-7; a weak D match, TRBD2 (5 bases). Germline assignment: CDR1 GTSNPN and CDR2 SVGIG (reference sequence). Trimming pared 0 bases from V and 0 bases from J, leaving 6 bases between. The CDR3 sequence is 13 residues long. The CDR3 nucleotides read TGTGCCTGGAGTGTAGGGAGCTCCTACGAGCAGTACTTC. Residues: CAWSVGSSYEQYF.

As DNA, the CDR3 is TGTGCCAGTAGTATTCAAAACGAGAACATGAACACTGAAGCTTTCTTT. Its translation is CASSIQNENMNTEAFF. The chain uses TRBV19 and TRBJ1-1; D unclear. Germline assignment: CDR1 LNHDA and CDR2 SQIVND (reference sequence). V was clipped by 3 bases and J by 0 bases, with 14 bases between them. The CDR3 sequence is 16 residues long.

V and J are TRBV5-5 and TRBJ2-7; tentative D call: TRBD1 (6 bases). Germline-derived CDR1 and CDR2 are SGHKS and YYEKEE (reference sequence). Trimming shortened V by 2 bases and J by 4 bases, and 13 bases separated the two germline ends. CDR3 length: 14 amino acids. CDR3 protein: CASSFQAGQYEQYF. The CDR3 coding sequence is TGTGCCAGCAGCTTCCAGGCAGGACAGTACGAGCAGTACTTC.

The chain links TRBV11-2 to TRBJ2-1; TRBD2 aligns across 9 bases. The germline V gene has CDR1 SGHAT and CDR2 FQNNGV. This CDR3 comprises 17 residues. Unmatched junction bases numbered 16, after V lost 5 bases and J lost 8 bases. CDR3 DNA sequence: TGTGCCAGCAGCGGGGTAGTAGCGGGAGTAGGTGGCGATGAGCAGTTCTTC. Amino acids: CASSGVVAGVGGDEQFF. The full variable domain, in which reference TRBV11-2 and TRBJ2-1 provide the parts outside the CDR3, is EAGVAQSPRYKIIEKRQSVAFWCNPISGHATLYWYQQILGQGPKLLIQFQNNGVVDDSQLPKDRFSAERLKGVDSTLKIQPAKLEDSAVYLCASSGVVAGVGGDEQFFGPGTRLTVL.

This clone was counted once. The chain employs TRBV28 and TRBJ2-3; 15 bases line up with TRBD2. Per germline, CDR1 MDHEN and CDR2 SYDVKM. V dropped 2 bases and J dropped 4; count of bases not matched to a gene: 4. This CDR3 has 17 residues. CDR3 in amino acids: CASSLLGLAGGPDTQYF. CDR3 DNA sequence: TGTGCCAGCAGTTTACTAGGACTAGCGGGAGGGCCAGATACGCAGTATTTT. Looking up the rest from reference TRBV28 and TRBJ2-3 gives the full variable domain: DVKVTQSSRYLVKRTGEKVFLECVQDMDHENMFWYRQDPGLGLRLIYFSYDVKMKEKGDIPEGYSVSREKKERFSLILESASTNQTSMYLCASSLLGLAGGPDTQYFGPGTRLTVL.

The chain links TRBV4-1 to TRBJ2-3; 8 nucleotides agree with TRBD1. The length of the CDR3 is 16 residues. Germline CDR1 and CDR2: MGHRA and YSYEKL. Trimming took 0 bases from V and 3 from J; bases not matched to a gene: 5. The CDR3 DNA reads TGCGCCAGCAGCCAAGAGGACAGGGATCTGACAGATACGCAGTATTTT. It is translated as CASSQEDRDLTDTQYF.

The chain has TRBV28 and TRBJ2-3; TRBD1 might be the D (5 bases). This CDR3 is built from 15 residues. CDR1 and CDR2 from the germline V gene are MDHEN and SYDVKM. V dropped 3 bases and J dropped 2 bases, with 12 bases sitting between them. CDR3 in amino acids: CASSLMGLLTDTQYF. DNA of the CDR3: TGTGCCAGCAGTTTGATGGGGCTTCTCACAGATACGCAGTATTTT.

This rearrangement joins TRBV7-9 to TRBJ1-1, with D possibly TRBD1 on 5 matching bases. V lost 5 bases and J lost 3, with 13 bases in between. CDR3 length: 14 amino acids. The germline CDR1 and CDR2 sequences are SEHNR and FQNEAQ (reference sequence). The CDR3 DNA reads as TGTGCCAGCAGCCACAGGCATGAGGACACTGAAGCTTTCTTT. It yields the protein CASSHRHEDTEAFF.

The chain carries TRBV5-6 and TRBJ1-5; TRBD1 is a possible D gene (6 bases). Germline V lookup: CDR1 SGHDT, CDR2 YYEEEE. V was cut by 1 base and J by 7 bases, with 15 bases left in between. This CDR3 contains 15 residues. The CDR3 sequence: CASSLFMSGEQPQHF. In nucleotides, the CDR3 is TGTGCCAGCAGCTTGTTTATGTCAGGGGAACAGCCCCAGCATTTT.

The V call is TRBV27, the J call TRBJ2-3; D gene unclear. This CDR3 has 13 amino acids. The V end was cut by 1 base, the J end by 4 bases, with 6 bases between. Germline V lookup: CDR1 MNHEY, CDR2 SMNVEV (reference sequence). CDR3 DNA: TGTGCCAGCAGTTTATATTTCGCAGATACGCAGTATTTT. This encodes CASSLYFADTQYF.

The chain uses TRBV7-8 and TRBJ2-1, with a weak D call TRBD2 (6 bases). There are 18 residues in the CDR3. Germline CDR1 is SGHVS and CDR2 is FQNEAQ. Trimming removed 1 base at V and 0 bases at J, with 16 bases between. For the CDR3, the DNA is TGTGCCAGCAGCTTAGGGGTGGCTCGGGGGAGCTCCTACAATGAGCAGTTCTTC. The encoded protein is CASSLGVARGSSYNEQFF.